This entry lists 7 T cell receptor beta chains sequenced from one sample in a study of regulatory T cells in long-lasting Graves disease. The time point here: persistent/refractory GD, antithyroid drugs over 5 years with positive TRAb. PBMCs provided the RNA from which the TCR library was made. Construction of the TCR beta libraries employed iRepertoire HTBI primers in conjunction with Arm-PCR of CDR3 regions. TCRdb used MiXCR to reprocess the multiplex PCR reads, holding one entry per CDR3 protein. Of some 370,000 distinct CDR3 sequences detected, about 23% appear once; the ten largest clones hold approximately 30%. This specimen consisted of peripheral blood mononuclear cells (PBMCs), obtained when the disease was refractory, from a patient treated with antithyroid drugs. The receptor source for this set is a woman between 40 and 55 years old with Graves disease.

This clonotype appeared a few times. The chain employs TRBV14 and TRBJ2-4, with 7 bases matching TRBD1. V shed 4 bases and J 3 bases; nucleotides not matched to a gene: 3. Germline loops: CDR1 SGHDN, CDR2 FVKESK. The CDR3 length is 14 residues. The CDR3 sequence: CASSRGQVKNIQYF. DNA of the CDR3: TGTGCCAGCAGCCGCGGACAGGTCAAAAACATTCAGTACTTC.

This clonotype occurred many times. V usage is TRBV28 and J usage is TRBJ1-4; the match to TRBD1 covers 7 bases. Per germline, CDR1 MDHEN and CDR2 SYDVKM. Unmatched junction bases numbered 8, after V lost 0 bases and J lost 7 bases. The CDR3 loop spans 16 amino acids. This CDR3 reads CASSLWGQPAREKLFF. CDR3 nucleotide sequence: TGTGCCAGCAGTTTATGGGGACAGCCCGCTCGTGAAAAACTGTTTTTT.

This clonotype was seen repeatedly, ten times or more. For the CDR3, the DNA is TGTGCCAGCAGCCTCGAGATATACACTGAAGCTTTCTTT. Protein sequence: CASSLEIYTEAFF. V is TRBV7-3 and J is TRBJ1-1; D gene unclear. V lost 5 bases and J lost 3, with 10 bases in between. Germline CDR1 reads SGHTA; CDR2 reads FQGTGA. The CDR3 is made up of 13 amino acids.

A note on this clonotype: A read error may account for a junction end that differs from germline. The chain carries TRBV12-3 or TRBV12-4 and TRBJ2-2; TRBD2 might be the D (6 bases). The CDR3 totals 13 residues. CDR3: CASSLGEDGELFF. The CDR3 nucleotides read TGTGCCAGCAGCTTAGGGGAGGACGGGGAGCTGTTTTTT.

This clonotype was picked up a small number of times. The gene calls are TRBV9 and TRBJ1-4; TRBD1 agrees at 7 bases. The CDR3 runs 15 residues. The V gene's germline CDR1 is SGDLS and CDR2 YYNGEE. Trimming removed 2 bases from V and 4 bases from J; junction bases left unmatched: 5. For the CDR3, the DNA is TGTGCCAGCAGCGTGGCCGGGACAGATAATGAAAAACTGTTTTTT. This encodes CASSVAGTDNEKLFF.

Points on this clonotype: This likely reflects a read error, since a far larger clone is one base away. This chain joins TRBV11-2 and TRBJ2-1; 8 nucleotides match TRBD2. This CDR3 has 11 residues. Per the germline V gene, CDR1 is SGHAT and CDR2 is FQNNGV. The CDR3 bases are TGTGCCAGCAGACTAGCGGTTGAGCAGTCCTTC. Residues: CASRLAVEQSF.

This clonotype showed up just a few times. For the CDR3, the DNA is TGTGCCAGCAGCTTAGTAGCGGATGATGAGCAGTTCTTC. Residues: CASSLVADDEQFF. This chain connects TRBV11-3 to TRBJ2-1; D perhaps matches TRBD2 (6 bases). The CDR3 extends over 13 amino acids. Germline lookup yields CDR1 SGHNT and CDR2 YENEEA. V dropped 1 base and J dropped 8 bases, with 9 bases sitting between them.